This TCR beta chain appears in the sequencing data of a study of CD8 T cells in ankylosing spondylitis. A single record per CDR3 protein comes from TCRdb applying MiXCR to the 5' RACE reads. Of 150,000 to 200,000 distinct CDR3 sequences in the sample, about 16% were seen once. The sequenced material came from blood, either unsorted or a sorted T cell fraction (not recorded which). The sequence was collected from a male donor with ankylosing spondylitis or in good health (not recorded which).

The CDR3 nucleotides read TGTGCCTGGAGTGGTCCTGGGAAACCGAGCTCCTACGAGCAGTACTTC. Protein product: CAWSGPGKPSSYEQYF. The V call is TRBV30, the J call TRBJ2-7; D is undetermined. The germline gives CDR1 GTSNPN, CDR2 SVGIG (reference sequence). V lost 1 base, J lost 0 bases, and 16 bases lay in between. The CDR3 length is 16 residues.